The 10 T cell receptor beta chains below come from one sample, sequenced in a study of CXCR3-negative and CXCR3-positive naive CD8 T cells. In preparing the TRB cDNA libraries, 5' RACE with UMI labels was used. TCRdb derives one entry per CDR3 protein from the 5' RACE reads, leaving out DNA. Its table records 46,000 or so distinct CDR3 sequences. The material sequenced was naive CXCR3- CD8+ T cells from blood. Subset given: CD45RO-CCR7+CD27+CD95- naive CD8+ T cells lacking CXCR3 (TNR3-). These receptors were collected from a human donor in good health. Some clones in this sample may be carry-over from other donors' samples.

This CDR3 reads CASSEAQGTGELFF. The chain is built from TRBV25-1 and TRBJ2-2; the TCRdb D gene call, TRBD1, has no DNA to confirm it. This CDR3 is 14 amino acids long. Germline CDR1 MGHDK, CDR2 SYGVNS. The full variable domain, its missing parts supplied by reference TRBV25-1 and TRBJ2-2, is EADIYQTPRYLVIGTGKKITLECSQTMGHDKMYWYQQDPGMELHLIHYSYGVNSTEKGDLSSESTVSRIRTEHFPLTLESARPSHTSQYLCASSEAQGTGELFFGEGSRLTVL.

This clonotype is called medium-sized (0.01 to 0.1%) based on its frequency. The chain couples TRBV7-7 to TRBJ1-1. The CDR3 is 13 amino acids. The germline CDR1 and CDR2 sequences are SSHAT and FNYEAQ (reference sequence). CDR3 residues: CASSLLGPTEAFF.

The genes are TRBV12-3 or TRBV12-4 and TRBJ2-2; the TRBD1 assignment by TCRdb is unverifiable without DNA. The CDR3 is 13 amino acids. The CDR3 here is CASRGGSTGELFF.

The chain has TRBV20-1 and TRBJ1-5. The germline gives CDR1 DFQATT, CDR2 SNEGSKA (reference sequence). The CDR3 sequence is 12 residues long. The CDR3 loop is CSARTGNQPQHF.

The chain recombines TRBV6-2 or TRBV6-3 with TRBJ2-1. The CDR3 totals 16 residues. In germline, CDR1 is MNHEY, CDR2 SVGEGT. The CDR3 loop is CASSYSKQVGYNEQFF.

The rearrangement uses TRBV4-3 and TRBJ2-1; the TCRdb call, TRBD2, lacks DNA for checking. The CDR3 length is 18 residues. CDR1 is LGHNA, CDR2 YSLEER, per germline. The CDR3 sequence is CASSQEDRGTLPLNEQFF.

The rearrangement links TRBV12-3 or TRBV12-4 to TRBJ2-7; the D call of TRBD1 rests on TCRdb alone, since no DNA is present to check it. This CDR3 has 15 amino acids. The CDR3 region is CASSRAGTGDYEQYF.

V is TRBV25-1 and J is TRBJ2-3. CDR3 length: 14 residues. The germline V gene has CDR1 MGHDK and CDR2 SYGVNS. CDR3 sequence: CASSEYDSTDTQYF.

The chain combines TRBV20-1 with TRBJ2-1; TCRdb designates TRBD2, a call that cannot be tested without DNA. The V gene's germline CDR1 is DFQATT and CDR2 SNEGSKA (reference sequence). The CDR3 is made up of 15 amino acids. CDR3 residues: CSAREASGGANEQFF.

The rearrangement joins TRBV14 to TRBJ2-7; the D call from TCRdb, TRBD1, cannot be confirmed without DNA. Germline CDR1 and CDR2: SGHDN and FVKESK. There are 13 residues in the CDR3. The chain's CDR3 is CASSQGAAYEQYF.